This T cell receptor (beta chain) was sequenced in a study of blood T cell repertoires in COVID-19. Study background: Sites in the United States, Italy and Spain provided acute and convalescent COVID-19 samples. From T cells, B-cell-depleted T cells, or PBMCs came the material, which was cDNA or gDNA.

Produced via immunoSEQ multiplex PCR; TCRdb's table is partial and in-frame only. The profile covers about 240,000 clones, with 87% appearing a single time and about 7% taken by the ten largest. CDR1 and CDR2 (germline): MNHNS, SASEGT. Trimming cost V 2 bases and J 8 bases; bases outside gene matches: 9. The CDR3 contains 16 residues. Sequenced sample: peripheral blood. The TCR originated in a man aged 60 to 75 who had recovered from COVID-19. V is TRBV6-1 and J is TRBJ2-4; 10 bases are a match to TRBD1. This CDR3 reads CASSEHPTGGRDIQYF. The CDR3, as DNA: TGTGCCAGCAGTGAACACCCGACAGGGGGCAGAGACATTCAGTACTTC.